One sample yielded the 24 T cell receptor beta chains listed below, sequenced in a study of shared clonotypes between healthy human individuals. This table comes from immunoSEQ multiplex PCR, and its TCRdb copy is limited to in-frame clones, with some not included. The data show about 2.4 million clones, roughly 93% seen once. Sequenced input: naive CD4+ T cells from PBMCs. Subset indicated: CD45RA+ positively selected. Every receptor here comes from a young man in good health. Some clones in this sample may be carry-over from other donors' samples.

Comments on this clone: This CDR3 is also generated by other DNA sequences in the sample. V gene TRBV5-1 combines with J gene TRBJ2-2; 8 bases map to TRBD2. V dropped 2 bases and J dropped 5; count of bases not matched to a gene: 8. The CDR3 is 16 amino acids. CDR1 and CDR2 (germline): SGHRS, YFSETQ. CDR3 region: CASSLVAGGVTGELFF. DNA for the CDR3: TGCGCCAGCAGCTTAGTTGCGGGAGGAGTTACCGGGGAGCTGTTTTTT.

This chain connects TRBV28 to TRBJ1-4, with TRBD1 identical over 7 bases. This CDR3 contains 13 residues. Germline V CDR1 and CDR2: MDHEN, SYDVKM. V lost 11 bases to trimming and J lost 10 bases; unmatched junction nucleotides: 13. The CDR3 sequence: CAASGSGGRKLFF. The CDR3, as DNA: TGTGCCGCCTCCGGGTCAGGGGGGCGAAAACTGTTTTTT.

V usage is TRBV19 and J usage is TRBJ2-3, with TRBD1 as a possible D gene (5 bases). The germline CDR1 and CDR2 sequences are LNHDA and SQIVND (reference sequence). The V end was cut by 9 bases, the J end by 2 bases, with 24 bases between. This CDR3 has 17 residues. The CDR3 sequence: CARLLIYRTTYTDTQYF. CDR3 bases: TGTGCCAGACTACTAATCTACAGGACCACTTACACAGATACGCAGTATTTT.

This chain joins TRBV9 and TRBJ2-1, with TRBD2 as a possible D gene (6 bases). From germline, CDR1 is SGDLS and CDR2 YYNGEE. CDR3 size: 14 residues. The V and J ends lost 0 bases and 12 bases respectively, with 16 bases between them. The CDR3 DNA follows: TGTGCCAGCAGCGTAGCTGGGACTCCTGGAACGCAGTTCTTC. Protein: CASSVAGTPGTQFF.

The sample holds a few counts of this clone. The chain joins TRBV5-1 to TRBJ1-1, with D hard to call. Germline V gene lookup returns CDR1 SGHRS and CDR2 YFSETQ. The CDR3 is made up of 16 amino acids. Trimming stripped 0 bases from V and 0 bases from J, with 12 bases between. In DNA form, the CDR3 reads TGCGCCAGCAGCTTGGCTGTCGGATCTATGAACACTGAAGCTTTCTTT. It encodes CASSLAVGSMNTEAFF. Full variable domain (rest looked up from reference TRBV5-1 and TRBJ1-1): KAGVTQTPRYLIKTRGQQVTLSCSPISGHRSVSWYQQTPGQGLQFLFEYFSETQRNKGNFPGRFSGRQFSNSRSEMNVSTLELGDSALYLCASSLAVGSMNTEAFFGQGTRLTVV.

The V call is TRBV7-2, the J call TRBJ2-7, with unresolved D. The CDR3 length is 13 residues. The germline CDR1 and CDR2 sequences are SGHTA and FQGNSA. V dropped 1 base and J dropped 6 bases, with 10 bases sitting between them. As DNA, the CDR3 is TGTGCCAGCAGCTTAGGAGAAGGACGCGAGCAGTACTTC. The encoded protein is CASSLGEGREQYF. Full variable domain (outside the CDR3, taken from reference TRBV7-2 and TRBJ2-7): GAGVSQSPSNKVTEKGKDVELRCDPISGHTALYWYRQSLGQGLEFLIYFQGNSAPDKSGLPSDRFSAERTGGSVSTLTIQRTQQEDSAVYLCASSLGEGREQYFGPGTRLTVT.

This sequence joins TRBV6-4 and TRBJ1-1, with D unresolved. The CDR3 length is 13 residues. Germline lookup yields CDR1 MRHNA and CDR2 SNTAGT. V gave up 2 bases and J gave up 1 base, with 5 bases separating them. CDR3 DNA: TGTGCCAGCAGTGACAGTGGGAACACTGAAGCTTTCTTT. This codes for CASSDSGNTEAFF.

The chain links TRBV5-1 to TRBJ1-6; 8 bases fit TRBD1. Germline V gives CDR1 SGHRS, CDR2 YFSETQ. V was pared by 0 bases and J by 7 bases, with 6 bases of the junction left unmatched. This CDR3 spans 16 amino acids. The DNA for the CDR3 is TGCGCCAGCAGCTTGGCAGCGGACAGGGTAAATTCACCCCTCCACTTT. Residues: CASSLAADRVNSPLHF.

The chain recombines TRBV10-3 with TRBJ2-7; D perhaps matches TRBD1 (6 bases). V gave up 1 base and J gave up 3 bases, with 10 bases separating them. The germline V gene has CDR1 ENHRY and CDR2 SYGVKD. This CDR3 comprises 14 residues. The CDR3: CAISELTGNYEQYF. CDR3 nucleotides: TGTGCCATCAGTGAGTTAACAGGGAACTACGAGCAGTACTTC.

The gene calls are TRBV2 and TRBJ2-4; D is perhaps TRBD2 (5 bases). This CDR3 spans 12 amino acids. Trimming shortened V by 2 bases and J by 11 bases, and 10 bases separated the two germline ends. Germline V CDR1 and CDR2: SNHLY, FYNNEI. CDR3 in DNA: TGTGCCAGCAGTGAAAGGGAGCCCCTTCAGTACTTC. Its translation is CASSEREPLQYF.

Notes on this clone: This sample also contains other DNA sequences that code for the same CDR3. The gene calls are TRBV5-1 and TRBJ2-7; no clear D. Trimming pared 0 bases from V and 4 bases from J, leaving 8 bases between. This CDR3 region has 13 residues. The germline V gene encodes CDR1 SGHRS and CDR2 YFSETQ. CDR3 DNA: TGCGCCAGCAGCTTGGGACGCGCTTACGAGCAGTACTTC. It codes for CASSLGRAYEQYF.

The chain links TRBV6-6 to TRBJ2-2; the match to TRBD1 covers 9 bases. Germline V gene lookup returns CDR1 MNHNY and CDR2 SVGAGI (reference sequence). Trimming cost V 4 bases and J 4 bases; bases outside gene matches: 7. The CDR3 length is 16 residues. This CDR3 is CASSSTDRGITGELFF. CDR3 DNA sequence: TGTGCCAGCAGTTCCACGGACAGGGGAATCACCGGGGAGCTGTTTTTT.

Only one count was recorded for this clone. The V and J genes are TRBV11-3 and TRBJ2-7, with TRBD1 matching over 7 bases. The CDR3 runs 14 residues. After removal of 8 bases from V and 0 bases from J, the junction contained 7 bases not matched to a gene. CDR1 and CDR2 from the germline V gene are SGHNT and YENEEA. The CDR3 coding sequence is TGTGCCAGCTCCCGGGACAGATTCTCCTACGAGCAGTACTTC. Translated, it gives CASSRDRFSYEQYF.

This clone was recorded once. The chain has TRBV9 and TRBJ1-4, with 8 bases matching TRBD1. CDR1 is SGDLS, CDR2 YYNGEE, per germline. The junction had 2 bases not matched to a gene; V was cut back by 1 base and J by 3 bases. This CDR3 has 15 amino acids. CDR3 DNA: TGTGCCAGCAGCGTAACAGGGGGTCCTAATGAAAAACTGTTTTTT. Its translation: CASSVTGGPNEKLFF.

The chain uses TRBV5-1 and TRBJ1-3, with D perhaps matching TRBD1 (6 bases). The CDR3 spans 15 residues. Trimming stripped 4 bases from V and 4 bases from J, with 15 bases between. Germline CDR1 reads SGHRS; CDR2 reads YFSETQ. This chain's CDR3 is CASSGMGGRGNTIYF. The CDR3 nucleotides are TGCGCCAGCAGCGGCATGGGGGGGCGAGGAAACACCATATATTTT.

The chain carries TRBV5-1 and TRBJ1-2, with TRBD1 matching over 9 bases. The CDR3 loop spans 16 amino acids. J lost 2 bases, V lost 4 bases, and 9 bases had no gene match. CDR1 and CDR2 from the germline V gene are SGHRS and YFSETQ. DNA for the CDR3: TGCGCCAGCAGCGCGGGACAGGGTCTCCCGAACTATGGCTACACCTTC. Translating it yields CASSAGQGLPNYGYTF.

V is TRBV6-5 and J is TRBJ1-2, with D possibly TRBD1 on 5 matching bases. The CDR3 is 15 residues long. Deletions cut 0 bases from V and 7 bases from J, with 15 bases between. CDR1 is MNHEY, CDR2 SVGAGI, per germline. The CDR3 DNA follows: TGTGCCAGCAGTTACTCCCGCGGTTGGGGGATTGGCTACACCTTC. As protein: CASSYSRGWGIGYTF.

V usage is TRBV7-2 and J usage is TRBJ1-2; D gene ambiguous. The CDR3 sequence is 16 residues long. Germline CDR1 SGHTA, CDR2 FQGNSA. The germline V and J ends were trimmed by 5 bases and 8 bases, with 24 bases remaining between them. This CDR3 is CASSIDPPYVEFGYTF. The DNA for the CDR3 is TGTGCCAGCAGCATAGACCCGCCATATGTAGAGTTCGGCTACACCTTC.

The rearrangement uses TRBV6-5 and TRBJ2-7; D is unclear. The CDR3 sequence is 15 residues long. The V gene's germline CDR1 is MNHEY and CDR2 SVGAGI. Trimming shortened V by 0 bases and J by 3 bases, and 12 bases separated the two germline ends. The CDR3 DNA is TGTGCCAGCAGTTACTCAAGAGACATTCTCTACGAGCAGTACTTC. Translating gives CASSYSRDILYEQYF.

The V call is TRBV10-3, the J call TRBJ1-1; D gene unclear. Trimming cost V 11 bases and J 0 bases, with 13 bases left between them. The CDR3 consists of 13 residues. Looked up from germline, CDR1 is ENHRY and CDR2 is SYGVKD. The CDR3 DNA reads as TGTGCCTCCCTGACCGGGATGAACACTGAAGCTTTCTTT. It yields the protein CASLTGMNTEAFF.

The chain employs TRBV2 and TRBJ1-5; D ambiguous. This CDR3 spans 14 amino acids. V gave up 4 bases and J gave up 6 bases, with 13 bases separating them. Germline loops: CDR1 SNHLY, CDR2 FYNNEI. CDR3 in amino acids: CASSGGLAAQPQHF. CDR3 nucleotides: TGTGCCAGCAGTGGCGGGCTCGCAGCTCAGCCCCAGCATTTT. Combining the CDR3 with reference TRBV2 and TRBJ1-5 gives the whole variable domain EPEVTQTPSHQVTQMGQEVILRCVPISNHLYFYWYRQILGQKVEFLVSFYNNEISEKSEIFDDQFSVERPDGSNFTLKIRSTKLEDSAMYFCASSGGLAAQPQHFGDGTRLSIL.

The chain uses TRBV7-9 and TRBJ2-7; 7 bases match TRBD1. Looked up from germline, CDR1 is SEHNR and CDR2 is FQNEAQ (reference sequence). This CDR3 has 14 amino acids. The V segment lost 1 base and the J segment 5 bases; nucleotides outside the gene matches: 5. The CDR3 here is CASSLDRGKDEQYF. CDR3 nucleotide sequence: TGTGCCAGCAGCTTAGACAGGGGTAAGGACGAGCAGTACTTC.

This chain joins TRBV7-2 and TRBJ2-7; maybe TRBD1 (5 bases). V was clipped by 5 bases and J by 6 bases, with 17 bases between them. The germline gives CDR1 SGHTA, CDR2 FQGNSA. The CDR3 is 14 residues long. CDR3 region: CASSPDRTSAEQYF. DNA for the CDR3: TGTGCCAGCAGCCCAGACAGAACCTCCGCCGAGCAGTACTTC.

This clone was counted a single time. This chain joins TRBV7-2 and TRBJ2-5; D may correspond to TRBD1 or TRBD2 (5 bases each). CDR1 and CDR2 (germline): SGHTA, FQGNSA. This CDR3 contains 16 residues. V shed 0 bases and J shed 2 bases, with 13 bases lying between them. CDR3 sequence: CASSLARVGPQETQYF. The CDR3 DNA reads as TGTGCCAGCAGCTTAGCGCGGGTGGGGCCACAAGAGACCCAGTACTTC.